This TCR beta chain was captured by sequencing in a study of monozygotic twins with cystic fibrosis. Study-wide context: With around 14 PCR cycles, barcoded libraries came from roughly 2.9 micrograms of fragmented DNA.

This clone has a single count. Its antigen is unidentified. Repertoires were generated with immunoSEQ multiplex PCR, while TCRdb's copy carries only in-frame clones and drops some. The data show tens of thousands of clones, 92% seen once. Study conclusions and caveats: Age, concordance and disease severity did not associate with shared CDR3 numbers. In 13 of 16 pairs, V gene usage was closest to the co-twin's. Nucleotide-identical clonotype sharing was significantly higher within monozygotic CF twin pairs than between unrelated CF individuals.

The germline gives CDR1 MRHNA, CDR2 SNTAGT. J gave up 1 base and V 2 bases, and 5 bases lay outside the gene matches. The CDR3 is 16 residues long. This chain uses TRBV6-4 with TRBJ2-3; 8 bases fit TRBD2. Sequences were obtained from blood. This receptor was taken from a girl aged 2-9 years with cystic fibrosis. In DNA, the CDR3 is TGTGCCAGCAGTGACGTTATGACTAGCGGCACAGATACGCAGTATTTT. Its protein product is CASSDVMTSGTDTQYF.